The rows below give T cell receptor beta chains drawn from one sample of a study of blood T cell repertoires in COVID-19. Profiled with immunoSEQ multiplex PCR; TCRdb holds only in-frame clones, not every one. Altogether about 73,000 clones are present, roughly 83% being singletons, with the ten largest covering around 2.3%. The sequencing sample was made of peripheral blood. The receptors were sampled from a man older than 75 with active or convalescent COVID-19. The CDR3 runs from the conserved cysteine through the conserved F or W. D genes are given only for firm matches. Rows give clone size only sometimes, using once, few, many, or a class for an expanded clone.

size	V	D	J	DNA	CDR3
NA	TRBV4-2	NA	TRBJ2-1	TGTGCCAGCAGCCGGTCCGCAGGGGGGCTAAATGAGCAGTTCTTC	CASSRSAGGLNEQFF
NA	TRBV12-3/TRBV12-4	NA	TRBJ2-7	TGTGCCAGCAGTCCGACAGGTCTCTACGAGCAGTACTTC	CASSPTGLYEQYF
NA	TRBV6-2/TRBV6-3	TRBD2	TRBJ2-2	TGTGCCAGCAGTTGGACTAGCGGGAATGTCGGGGAGCTGTTTTTT	CASSWTSGNVGELFF
few	TRBV12-5	NA	TRBJ1-2	TGTGCTAGTGGTCCCTCGGACAGTTTTAACTATGGCTACACCTTC	CASGPSDSFNYGYTF
NA	TRBV24-1	NA	TRBJ2-3	TGTGCCACCAGAGGGGCAGGCTCGGATACGCAGTATTTT	CATRGAGSDTQYF
NA	TRBV27	NA	TRBJ1-2	TGTGCCAGCAGTTTAAGGTGGGCAGGGGTAAATGGCTACACCTTC	CASSLRWAGVNGYTF
NA	TRBV11-3	NA	TRBJ2-2	TGTGCCAGCAGCTCGCGAAGTTCAGGGCCCGGGGAGCTGTTTTTT	CASSSRSSGPGELFF
once	TRBV7-2	TRBD2	TRBJ2-7	TGTGCCAGCAGCTTGGGACTAGCGGGAGGATTACCCTACTCCTACGAGCAGTACTTC	CASSLGLAGGLPYSYEQYF
NA	TRBV12-3/TRBV12-4	TRBD2	TRBJ2-1	TGTGCCAGCGGGATGGGACTAGCGAGGGAGCAGTTCTTC	CASGMGLAREQFF
NA	TRBV29-1	NA	TRBJ1-5	TGCAGCGTTTCTATAAGCAATCAGCCCCAGCATTTT	CSVSISNQPQHF
NA	TRBV20-1	TRBD2	TRBJ2-7	TGCAGTGCTAGTGACCTAGCGGGAGTCTACGAGCAGTACTTC	CSASDLAGVYEQYF
NA	TRBV28	TRBD1	TRBJ2-7	TGTGCCAGCCAAATAGGGGGACAGGGCACCTACGAGCAGTACTTC	CASQIGGQGTYEQYF
NA	TRBV5-1	NA	TRBJ2-3	TGCGCCAGCAGCTTGGTAGCGCGGGGAGATACGCAGTATTTT	CASSLVARGDTQYF
few	TRBV11-2	NA	TRBJ2-7	TGTGCCAGCAGCTTACATCTCAGGAACTACGAGCAGTACTTC	CASSLHLRNYEQYF
NA	TRBV27	TRBD2	TRBJ2-1	TGTGCCAGCAGTCGCGGGACTATCAATGAGCAGTTCTTC	CASSRGTINEQFF
once	TRBV5-1	TRBD1	TRBJ2-5	TGCGCCAGCAGCCGGGGACAGGGCCAAGAGACCCAGTACTTC	CASSRGQGQETQYF
few	TRBV5-6	NA	TRBJ1-1	TGTGCCAGCAGCCTAGGGGATCGGAACACTGAAGCTTTCTTT	CASSLGDRNTEAFF
NA	TRBV28	TRBD1	TRBJ2-7	TGTGCCAGCAGTACCTCCGGGACAGGGGGGTTCGAGCAGTACTTC	CASSTSGTGGFEQYF
NA	TRBV3-1/TRBV3-2	TRBD1	TRBJ1-5	TGTGCCAGCAGCCGAACGACAGGGTACAATCAGCCCCAGCATTTT	CASSRTTGYNQPQHF
NA	TRBV30	NA	TRBJ1-1	TGTGCCTGCCGGATAGGGGAGGTCAGACGGAACACTGAAGCTTTCTTT	CACRIGEVRRNTEAFF
NA	TRBV19	NA	TRBJ2-3	TGTGCCAGTAGTAAGGGTAGCGGACGCACAGATACGCAGTATTTT	CASSKGSGRTDTQYF
NA	TRBV4-2	NA	TRBJ1-5	TGTGCCAGCAGCCAAGATCGCGGGGGGGGTACGGGCAATCAGCCCCAGCATTTT	CASSQDRGGGTGNQPQHF